This paragraph covers one T cell receptor beta chain sequence. This entry belongs to a study of blood T cell repertoires in COVID-19. This CDR3 has 14 amino acids. Germline values: CDR1 LGHNA, CDR2 YNFKEQ. J lost 3 bases, V lost 6 bases, and 8 bases had no gene match. The method was immunoSEQ multiplex PCR; TCRdb's version includes in-frame clones alone and lacks a portion of them. Of about 32,000 clones listed, 85% to 95% were seen once; the top ten hold approximately 0.94%. This clonotype was sampled from a male donor with active COVID-19. What was sequenced was peripheral blood. This chain uses TRBV4-2 with TRBJ2-7, with 7 bases fitting TRBD2. For the CDR3, the DNA is TGTGCCAGCAGTCCTGGGTGGGGGGGCTACGAGCAGTACTTC. It is translated as CASSPGWGGYEQYF.